The entry below describes one T cell receptor (beta chain). The sample is drawn from a study of blood T cell repertoires in COVID-19. CDR1 and CDR2 (germline): SEHNR, FQNEAQ (reference sequence). The CDR3 runs 14 residues. The V end lost 0 bases, the J end lost 1 base, and 6 bases lay between the germline ends. Sequencing used immunoSEQ multiplex PCR; TCRdb keeps in-frame clones, though not all of them. The sample contains some 100,000 clones, around 90% of which appear only once. J is TRBJ1-1 and V is TRBV7-9, with D hard to call. This receptor was taken from a man aged 50-59 years with COVID-19, enrolled during active disease. The sequencing input was peripheral blood. The CDR3 DNA sequence: TGTGCCAGCAGCTTAGCACGGGAGAACACTGAAGCTTTCTTT. Protein sequence: CASSLARENTEAFF. Combining the CDR3 with reference TRBV7-9 and TRBJ1-1 gives the whole variable domain DTGVSQNPRHKITKRGQNVTFRCDPISEHNRLYWYRQTLGQGPEFLTYFQNEAQLEKSRLLSDRFSAERPKGSFSTLEIQRTEQGDSAMYLCASSLARENTEAFFGQGTRLTVV.